Listed here are 25 T cell receptor beta chains from one sample, sequenced in a study of CD8 T cells in ankylosing spondylitis. Broader study findings: A TCR beta motif of about 8 highly homologous variants appeared characteristic of ankylosing spondylitis blood.

MiXCR, run by TCRdb on the 5' RACE reads, gives a single entry per CDR3 protein. The sample lists about 220,000 distinct CDR3 sequences; about 7.3% were seen once. Their target antigens are unknown. Sequenced: blood, either unsorted or a sorted T cell fraction (not recorded which). These receptors originate from a male donor with ankylosing spondylitis.

This clonotype appeared many times. The V call is TRBV6-2 or TRBV6-3, the J call TRBJ2-3, with 7 bases fitting TRBD1. The ends lost 6 bases at V and 6 bases at J; junction bases unmatched: 12. This CDR3 has 15 amino acids. In germline, CDR1 is MNHEY, CDR2 SVGEGT. Here the CDR3 reads CASRSRQGAWDTQYF. CDR3 DNA: TGTGCCAGCAGATCACGACAGGGCGCATGGGATACGCAGTATTTT.

This clonotype was seen more than once but under ten times. The chain employs TRBV4-1 and TRBJ2-2; D remains unclear. Deletions cut 0 bases from V and 5 bases from J, with 4 bases between. CDR1 and CDR2 from the germline V gene are MGHRA and YSYEKL. The CDR3 contains 13 residues. Here the CDR3 reads CASSQDLTGELFF. In nucleotides, the CDR3 is TGCGCCAGCAGCCAAGATCTAACCGGGGAGCTGTTTTTT.

As DNA, the CDR3 is TGCGCCAGCAGCCCACGGACAGGGCAGGACGAGCAGTACTTC. Translated, it gives CASSPRTGQDEQYF. The V gene is TRBV5-1, the J gene TRBJ2-7; TRBD1 aligns across 8 bases. The CDR3 length is 14 residues. The V segment lost 4 bases and the J segment 5 bases; nucleotides outside the gene matches: 8. Germline CDR1 reads SGHRS; CDR2 reads YFSETQ.

V and J are TRBV28 and TRBJ2-1; no reliable D call. This CDR3 comprises 15 residues. Germline lookup yields CDR1 MDHEN and CDR2 SYDVKM. The V gene lost 6 bases and the J gene lost 0 bases, with 12 bases spanning the gap. The CDR3 loop is CASRTDVSSYNEQFF. CDR3 in DNA: TGTGCCAGCAGGACCGATGTGAGCTCCTACAATGAGCAGTTCTTC.

This clonotype appeared a few times. The chain employs TRBV2 and TRBJ2-2; D gene ambiguous. V lost 9 bases and J 0 bases, leaving 17 bases between the germline ends. CDR1 and CDR2 from the germline V gene are SNHLY and FYNNEI. There are 16 residues in the CDR3. The CDR3 loop is CASLGLMGPNTGELFF. CDR3 DNA sequence: TGTGCCAGTCTGGGCCTGATGGGCCCGAACACCGGGGAGCTGTTTTTT.

This clonotype was seen at least ten times. The genes are TRBV11-2 and TRBJ2-2; D may be TRBD1 (5 bases). V shed 0 bases and J shed 1 base, with 9 bases lying between them. This CDR3 spans 16 amino acids. CDR1 is SGHAT and CDR2 is FQNNGV in the germline V gene. CDR3 amino acids: CASSLDPQENTGELFF. CDR3 DNA: TGTGCCAGCAGCTTAGATCCACAGGAGAACACCGGGGAGCTGTTTTTT.

This clonotype was seen repeatedly, ten times or more. The V call is TRBV7-9, the J call TRBJ1-1, with 9 nucleotides matching TRBD1. Unmatched junction bases numbered 5, after V lost 5 bases and J lost 10 bases. Germline V gene sequence: CDR1 SEHNR, CDR2 FQNEAQ (reference sequence). This CDR3 is built from 12 residues. In DNA form, the CDR3 reads TGTGCCAGCAGCCGTCCGGGACAGGGAGCTTTCTTT. It yields the protein CASSRPGQGAFF. Filled out from reference TRBV7-9 and TRBJ1-1, the complete variable domain reads DTGVSQNPRHKITKRGQNVTFRCDPISEHNRLYWYRQTLGQGPEFLTYFQNEAQLEKSRLLSDRFSAERPKGSFSTLEIQRTEQGDSAMYLCASSRPGQGAFFGQGTRLTVV.

The table lists this clonotype with a few counts. The chain carries TRBV14 and TRBJ2-1, with D perhaps matching TRBD2 (6 bases). This CDR3 spans 14 amino acids. The V gene lost 3 bases and the J gene lost 8 bases, with 14 bases spanning the gap. Germline V gene data show CDR1 as SGHDN and CDR2 as FVKESK. The CDR3 region has the DNA TGTGCCAGCAGCCACGCGGGGTCTGGGTATGAGCAGTTCTTC. Its translation: CASSHAGSGYEQFF.

This clonotype appeared many times. The rearrangement links TRBV3-1 to TRBJ1-5, with no clear D. The CDR3 totals 15 residues. The V and J ends lost 4 bases and 0 bases respectively, with 10 bases between them. Per the germline V gene, CDR1 is LGHDT and CDR2 is YNNKEL (reference sequence). CDR3 region: CASSPGSYSNQPQHF. For the CDR3, the DNA is TGTGCCAGCAGCCCGGGGTCTTATAGCAATCAGCCCCAGCATTTT.

The chain has TRBV4-1 and TRBJ1-2; TRBD1 matches at 10 bases. Germline V gene sequence: CDR1 MGHRA, CDR2 YSYEKL. Trimming removed 3 bases from V and 8 bases from J; junction bases left unmatched: 12. The CDR3 covers 16 residues. The CDR3 region has the DNA TGCGCCAGCAGCCACCCGGGACAGGGGTTCCATCAAGGCTACACCTTC. This codes for CASSHPGQGFHQGYTF.

This clonotype was observed a handful of times. V gene TRBV28 combines with J gene TRBJ2-3, with D uncertain. V dropped 8 bases and J dropped 2 bases, with 11 bases sitting between them. The CDR3 is 13 amino acids. Looked up from germline, CDR1 is MDHEN and CDR2 is SYDVKM. The CDR3 here is CASHRSHTDTQYF. Written as DNA, the CDR3 is TGTGCCAGCCATAGGTCCCACACAGATACGCAGTATTTT.

This clonotype was picked up a small number of times. V usage is TRBV11-1 and J usage is TRBJ2-1, with D perhaps matching TRBD2 (6 bases). The CDR3 has 18 amino acids. Trimming stripped 1 base from V and 2 bases from J, with 18 bases between. CDR1 and CDR2 from the germline V gene are SGHAT and FQDESV (reference sequence). The CDR3 reads CASSLVGGVAQAYNEQFF. The DNA for the CDR3 is TGTGCCAGCAGCTTAGTTGGAGGGGTCGCGCAAGCCTACAATGAGCAGTTCTTC.

This clonotype was seen ten or more times. The gene calls are TRBV12-3 or TRBV12-4 and TRBJ2-4; D is uncertain. There are 14 residues in the CDR3. Trimming stripped 2 bases from V and 8 bases from J, with 13 bases between. The CDR3 region has the DNA TGTGCCAGCAGTTTAAAGCCCTCTGGAGACATTCAGTACTTC. Its protein product is CASSLKPSGDIQYF.

This clonotype was detected many times. The chain couples TRBV7-9 to TRBJ2-2; 7 bases map to TRBD2. Per germline, CDR1 SEHNR and CDR2 FQNEAQ (reference sequence). The trim removed 0 bases at V and 8 bases at J, leaving 6 bases unmatched. CDR3 length: 15 residues. The CDR3: CASSLASASGGELFF. The CDR3 DNA reads as TGTGCCAGCAGCTTAGCGTCGGCTAGCGGAGGGGAGCTGTTTTTT.

There are many counts of this clonotype. The CDR3 protein is CASSPGGREVPNEQFF. DNA of the CDR3: TGCGCCAGCAGCCCGGGAGGACGGGAGGTACCCAATGAGCAGTTCTTC. This chain uses TRBV5-1 with TRBJ2-1, with TRBD2 matching over 7 bases. The J segment lost 6 bases and the V segment lost 4 bases, leaving 13 bases of the junction unmatched. The V gene's germline CDR1 is SGHRS and CDR2 YFSETQ. CDR3 length equals 16 residues.

This clonotype was found many times. The chain recombines TRBV4-1 with TRBJ2-4; D unresolved. Between the trimmed V and J ends, which lost 4 bases and 0 bases, there was a span of 19 bases. In germline, CDR1 is MGHRA, CDR2 YSYEKL. CDR3 length: 18 residues. The CDR3 DNA is TGCGCCAGCAGCCCCATGAGTGGCAGCAGACTAGCCAAAAACATTCAGTACTTC. Translation: CASSPMSGSRLAKNIQYF.

The chain couples TRBV25-1 to TRBJ2-7, with TRBD1 as a possible D gene (5 bases). The CDR3 is 13 residues long. Trimming took 4 bases from V and 3 from J, leaving 10 bases between them. The V gene's germline CDR1 is MGHDK and CDR2 SYGVNS. The CDR3 DNA sequence: TGTGCCAGCAGTGCGCAGGGATACTACGAGCAGTACTTC. Amino acids: CASSAQGYYEQYF.

This clonotype occurred many times. The chain carries TRBV28 and TRBJ2-7; maybe TRBD2 (5 bases). Germline V gene data show CDR1 as MDHEN and CDR2 as SYDVKM. This CDR3 has 13 amino acids. V was clipped by 2 bases and J by 4 bases, with 9 bases between them. The CDR3 nucleotides read TGTGCCAGCAGTTTACAGCGGCAGTACGAGCAGTACTTC. It codes for CASSLQRQYEQYF.

This clonotype has at least ten counts. V and J are TRBV6-5 and TRBJ2-7; 8 bases map to TRBD2. The V gene's germline CDR1 is MNHEY and CDR2 SVGAGI. Trimming at V came to 0 bases and at J to 2 bases, leaving 3 bases not matched to a gene. The CDR3 loop spans 15 amino acids. The CDR3 reads CASSYSKGLAYEQYF. As DNA, the CDR3 is TGTGCCAGCAGTTACTCGAAGGGACTAGCCTACGAGCAGTACTTC.

This clonotype has only a few counts. CDR3 sequence reads: CATASGGGHYEQYF. CDR3 nucleotides: TGTGCCACCGCATCGGGGGGAGGACACTACGAGCAGTACTTC. The V and J genes are TRBV7-6 and TRBJ2-7, with 7 bases lining up with TRBD2. The CDR3 has 14 residues. Germline CDR1 reads SGHVS; CDR2 reads FNYEAQ. J was trimmed by 3 bases and V by 10 bases; bases with no gene match: 12.

This clonotype was counted between two and nine times. J is TRBJ2-7 and V is TRBV7-2, with 7 bases matching TRBD2. V was pared by 1 base and J by 4 bases, with 10 bases of the junction left unmatched. This CDR3 has 16 residues. Germline CDR1 reads SGHTA; CDR2 reads FQGNSA. This chain's CDR3 is CASSLVMRGTPYEQYF. Here the CDR3 DNA reads TGTGCCAGCAGCTTAGTCATGCGGGGGACTCCATACGAGCAGTACTTC. Variable domain in full (rest from reference TRBV7-2 and TRBJ2-7): GAGVSQSPSNKVTEKGKDVELRCDPISGHTALYWYRQSLGQGLEFLIYFQGNSAPDKSGLPSDRFSAERTGGSVSTLTIQRTQQEDSAVYLCASSLVMRGTPYEQYFGPGTRLTVT.

This clonotype was found many times. This chain uses TRBV6-2 or TRBV6-3 with TRBJ1-6; D remains ambiguous. Germline CDR1 and CDR2: MNHEY and SVGEGT. The CDR3 spans 16 residues. V lost 6 bases to trimming and J lost 1 base, with 13 bases between them. The DNA of the CDR3 is TGTGCCAGCAGGGGATTTATTGGATCCTATAATTCACCCCTCCACTTT. This encodes CASRGFIGSYNSPLHF.

This clonotype has ten or more counts. This chain uses TRBV7-9 with TRBJ1-5; D may be TRBD1 (5 bases). Trimming took 5 bases from V and 6 from J, leaving 23 bases between them. The CDR3 is 17 amino acids. Germline lookup yields CDR1 SEHNR and CDR2 FQNEAQ (reference sequence). This chain's CDR3 is CASSAHAVGAYGQPQHF. The CDR3 bases are TGTGCCAGCAGCGCTCACGCGGTTGGGGCGTACGGTCAGCCCCAGCATTTT.

This clonotype occurred a few times. This chain uses TRBV7-8 with TRBJ1-4, with unresolved D. The germline V and J ends were trimmed by 1 base and 8 bases, with 14 bases remaining between them. The CDR3 length is 15 residues. The germline CDR1 and CDR2 sequences are SGHVS and FQNEAQ. As DNA, the CDR3 is TGTGCCAGCAGCTTAGTCGTGGACGCGCCAGAAAAACTGTTTTTT. Translating it yields CASSLVVDAPEKLFF.

This clonotype was detected ten times or more. The V and J genes are TRBV9 and TRBJ1-3; D perhaps matches TRBD1 (5 bases). Germline lookup yields CDR1 SGDLS and CDR2 YYNGEE. V was clipped by 4 bases and J by 0 bases, with 14 bases between them. This CDR3 comprises 16 residues. The CDR3 sequence is CASSTRDFYSGNTIYF. In nucleotides, the CDR3 is TGTGCCAGCAGCACCAGGGACTTCTACTCTGGAAACACCATATATTTT.